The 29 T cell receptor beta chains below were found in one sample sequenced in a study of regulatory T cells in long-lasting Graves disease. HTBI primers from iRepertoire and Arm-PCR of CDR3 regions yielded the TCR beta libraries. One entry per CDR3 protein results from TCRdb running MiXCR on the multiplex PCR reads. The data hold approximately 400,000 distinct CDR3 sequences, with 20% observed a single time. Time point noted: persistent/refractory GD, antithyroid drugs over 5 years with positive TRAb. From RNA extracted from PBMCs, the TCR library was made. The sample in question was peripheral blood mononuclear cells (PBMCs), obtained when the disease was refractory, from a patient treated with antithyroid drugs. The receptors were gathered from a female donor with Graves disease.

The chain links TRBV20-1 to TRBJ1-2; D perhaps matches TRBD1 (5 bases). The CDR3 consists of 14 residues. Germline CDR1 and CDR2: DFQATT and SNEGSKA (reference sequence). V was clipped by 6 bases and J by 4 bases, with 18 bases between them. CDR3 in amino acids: CSASTRGRIYGYTF. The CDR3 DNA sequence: TGCAGTGCCAGTACTAGGGGCAGGATCTATGGCTACACCTTC.

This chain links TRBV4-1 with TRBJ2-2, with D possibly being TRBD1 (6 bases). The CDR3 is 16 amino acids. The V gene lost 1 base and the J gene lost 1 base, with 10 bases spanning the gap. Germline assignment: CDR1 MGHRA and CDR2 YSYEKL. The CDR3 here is CASSQVGAENTGELFF. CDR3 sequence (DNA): TGCGCCAGCAGCCAAGTGGGGGCAGAGAACACCGGGGAGCTGTTTTTT.

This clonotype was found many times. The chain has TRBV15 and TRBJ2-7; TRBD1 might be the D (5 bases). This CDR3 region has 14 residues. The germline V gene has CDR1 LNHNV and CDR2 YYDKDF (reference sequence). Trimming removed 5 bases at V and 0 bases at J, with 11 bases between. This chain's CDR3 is CATSQGFASYEQYF. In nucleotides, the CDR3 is TGTGCCACCAGCCAGGGTTTTGCCTCCTACGAGCAGTACTTC.

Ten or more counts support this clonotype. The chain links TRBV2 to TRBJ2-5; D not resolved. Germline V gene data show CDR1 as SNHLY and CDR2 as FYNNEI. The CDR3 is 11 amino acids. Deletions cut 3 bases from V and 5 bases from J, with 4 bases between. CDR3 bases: TGTGCCAGCAGTGAGGTGGAGACCCAGTACTTC. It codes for CASSEVETQYF.

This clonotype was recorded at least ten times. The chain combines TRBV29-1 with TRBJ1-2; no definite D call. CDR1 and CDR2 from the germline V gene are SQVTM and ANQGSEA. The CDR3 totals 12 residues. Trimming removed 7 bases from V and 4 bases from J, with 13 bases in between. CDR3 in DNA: TGCAGCGCCTGGAGGATGGGCTATGGCTACACCTTC. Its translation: CSAWRMGYGYTF.

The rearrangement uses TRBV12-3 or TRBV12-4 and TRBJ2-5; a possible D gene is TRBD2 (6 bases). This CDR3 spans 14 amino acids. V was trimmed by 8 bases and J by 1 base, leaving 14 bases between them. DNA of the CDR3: TGTGCCAGCGGCATGAGTAGCGGCCAAGAGACCCAGTACTTC. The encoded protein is CASGMSSGQETQYF.

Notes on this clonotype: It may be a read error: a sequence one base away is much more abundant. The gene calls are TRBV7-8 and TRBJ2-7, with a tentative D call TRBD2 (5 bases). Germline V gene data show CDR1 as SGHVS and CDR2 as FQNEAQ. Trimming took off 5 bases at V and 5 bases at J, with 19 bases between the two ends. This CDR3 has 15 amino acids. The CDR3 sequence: CASSPRLLPCNEQYF. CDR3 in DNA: TGTGCCAGCAGCCCCCGACTATTGCCCTGCAACGAGCAGTACTTC.

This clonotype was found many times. CDR3 in amino acids: CASSLRFGIIYF. CDR3 nucleotides: TGTGCCAGCAGCTTACGGTTTGGGATTATATATTTT. The chain joins TRBV7-2 to TRBJ1-3; no firm D call. The CDR3 runs to 12 residues. Germline CDR1 is SGHTA and CDR2 is FQGNSA. V was cut by 2 bases and J by 13 bases, with 12 bases left in between.

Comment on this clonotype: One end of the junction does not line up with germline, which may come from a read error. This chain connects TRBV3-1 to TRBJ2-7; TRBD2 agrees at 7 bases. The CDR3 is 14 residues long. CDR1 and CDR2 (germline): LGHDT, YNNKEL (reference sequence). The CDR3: CARSQDWTSNEQYF. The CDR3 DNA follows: TGTGCCCGCAGCCAAGACTGGACTAGTAACGAGCAGTACTTC.

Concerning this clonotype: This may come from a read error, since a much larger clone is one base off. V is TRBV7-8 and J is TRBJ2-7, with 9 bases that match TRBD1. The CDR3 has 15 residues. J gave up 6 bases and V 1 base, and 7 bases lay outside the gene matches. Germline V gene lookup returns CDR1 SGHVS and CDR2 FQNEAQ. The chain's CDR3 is CASSLGSDRGCEQYF. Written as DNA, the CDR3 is TGTGCCAGCAGCTTAGGTTCGGACAGGGGATGCGAGCAGTACTTC.

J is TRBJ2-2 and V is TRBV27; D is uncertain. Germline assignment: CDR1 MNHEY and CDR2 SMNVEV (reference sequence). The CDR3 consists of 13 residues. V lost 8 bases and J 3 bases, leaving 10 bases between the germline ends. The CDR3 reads CASAKIYTGELFF. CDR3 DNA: TGTGCCAGCGCCAAGATTTACACCGGGGAGCTGTTTTTT.

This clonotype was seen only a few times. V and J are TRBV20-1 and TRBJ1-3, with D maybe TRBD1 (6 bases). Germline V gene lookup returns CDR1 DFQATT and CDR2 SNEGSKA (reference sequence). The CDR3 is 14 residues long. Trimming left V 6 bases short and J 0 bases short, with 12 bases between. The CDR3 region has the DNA TGCAGTGCGGAGGGGGGGAACTCTGGAAACACCATATATTTT. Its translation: CSAEGGNSGNTIYF.

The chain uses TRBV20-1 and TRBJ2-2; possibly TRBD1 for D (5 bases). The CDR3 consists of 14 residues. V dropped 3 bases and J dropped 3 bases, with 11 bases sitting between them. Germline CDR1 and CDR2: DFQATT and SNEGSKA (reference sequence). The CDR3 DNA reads TGCAGTGCTAGCAGGGTCCGGGACACCGGGGAGCTGTTTTTT. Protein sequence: CSASRVRDTGELFF.

The CDR3 region is CASSPLSYNEQFF. The CDR3 DNA follows: TGTGCCAGCAGCCCCCTCTCCTACAATGAGCAGTTCTTC. J is TRBJ2-1 and V is TRBV28; no definite D call. Trimming shortened V by 6 bases and J by 0 bases, and 6 bases separated the two germline ends. The V gene's germline CDR1 is MDHEN and CDR2 SYDVKM. CDR3 length equals 13 residues.

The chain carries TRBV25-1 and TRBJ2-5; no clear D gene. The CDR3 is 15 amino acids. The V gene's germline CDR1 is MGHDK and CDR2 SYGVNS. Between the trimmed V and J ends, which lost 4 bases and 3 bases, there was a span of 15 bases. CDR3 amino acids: CASSAHAQVKETQYF. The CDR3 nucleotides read TGTGCCAGCAGTGCCCACGCCCAGGTGAAAGAGACCCAGTACTTC.

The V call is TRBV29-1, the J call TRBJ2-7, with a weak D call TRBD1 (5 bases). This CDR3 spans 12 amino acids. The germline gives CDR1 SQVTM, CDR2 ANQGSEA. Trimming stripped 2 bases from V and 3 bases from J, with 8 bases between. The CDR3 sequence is CSVEFTGYEQYF. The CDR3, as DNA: TGCAGCGTTGAATTTACAGGCTACGAGCAGTACTTC.

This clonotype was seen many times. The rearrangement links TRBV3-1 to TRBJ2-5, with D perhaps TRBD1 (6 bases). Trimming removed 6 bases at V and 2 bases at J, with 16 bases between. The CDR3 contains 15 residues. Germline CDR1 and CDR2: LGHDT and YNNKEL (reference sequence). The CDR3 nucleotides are TGTGCCAGCAGTCAAACCCACAGGGATCAAGAGACCCAGTACTTC. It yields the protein CASSQTHRDQETQYF.

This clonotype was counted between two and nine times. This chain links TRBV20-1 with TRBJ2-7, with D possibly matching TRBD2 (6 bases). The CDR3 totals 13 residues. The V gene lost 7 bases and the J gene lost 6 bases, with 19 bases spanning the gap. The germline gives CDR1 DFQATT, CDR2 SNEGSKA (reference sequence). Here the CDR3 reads CSGWRRELREQYF. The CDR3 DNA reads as TGCAGTGGGTGGAGACGGGAGCTTCGCGAGCAGTACTTC.

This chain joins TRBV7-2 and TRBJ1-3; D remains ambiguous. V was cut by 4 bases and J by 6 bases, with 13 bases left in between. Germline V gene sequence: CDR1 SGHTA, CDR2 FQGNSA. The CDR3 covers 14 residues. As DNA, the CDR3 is TGTGCCAGCAGCTCGATACTCAATTCAAACACCATATATTTT. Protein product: CASSSILNSNTIYF.

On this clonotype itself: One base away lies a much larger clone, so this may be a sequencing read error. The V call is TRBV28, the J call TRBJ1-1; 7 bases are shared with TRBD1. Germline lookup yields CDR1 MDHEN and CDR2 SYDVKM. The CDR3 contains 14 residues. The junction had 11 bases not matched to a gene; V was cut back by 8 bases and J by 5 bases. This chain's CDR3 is CASGTGTAGTEAFF. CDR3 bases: TGTGCCAGCGGGACCGGGACAGCAGGTACTGAAGCTTTCTTT.

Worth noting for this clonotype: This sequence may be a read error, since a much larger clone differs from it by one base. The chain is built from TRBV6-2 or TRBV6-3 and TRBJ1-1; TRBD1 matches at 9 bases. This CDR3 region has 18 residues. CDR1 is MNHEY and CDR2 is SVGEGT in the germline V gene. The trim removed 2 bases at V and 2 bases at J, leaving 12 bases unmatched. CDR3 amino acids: CASSYPGTGRWSNTEAFF. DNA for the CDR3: TGTGCCAGCAGTTACCCGGGGACAGGGAGGTGGTCAAACACTGAAGCTTTCTTT.

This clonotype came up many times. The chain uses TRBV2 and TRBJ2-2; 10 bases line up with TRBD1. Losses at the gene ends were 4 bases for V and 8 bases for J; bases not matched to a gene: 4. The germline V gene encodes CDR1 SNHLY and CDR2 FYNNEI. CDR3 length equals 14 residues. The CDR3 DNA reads TGTGCCAGCAGTGGAAGACAGGGGGCAGGGGAGCTGTTTTTT. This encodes CASSGRQGAGELFF.

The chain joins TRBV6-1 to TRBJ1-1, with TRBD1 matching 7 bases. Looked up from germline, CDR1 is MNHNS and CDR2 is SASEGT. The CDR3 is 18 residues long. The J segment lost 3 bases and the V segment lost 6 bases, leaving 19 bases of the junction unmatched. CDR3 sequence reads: CASSTLTGFFTGDTEAFF. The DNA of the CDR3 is TGTGCCAGCAGCACGCTAACTGGATTCTTTACAGGGGACACTGAAGCTTTCTTT.

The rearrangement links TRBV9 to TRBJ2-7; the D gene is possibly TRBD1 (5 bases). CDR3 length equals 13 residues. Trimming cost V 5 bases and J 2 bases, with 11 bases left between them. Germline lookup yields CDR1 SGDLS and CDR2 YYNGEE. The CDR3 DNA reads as TGTGCCAGCAGTGCAGGGTACACCTACGAGCAGTACTTC. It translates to CASSAGYTYEQYF.

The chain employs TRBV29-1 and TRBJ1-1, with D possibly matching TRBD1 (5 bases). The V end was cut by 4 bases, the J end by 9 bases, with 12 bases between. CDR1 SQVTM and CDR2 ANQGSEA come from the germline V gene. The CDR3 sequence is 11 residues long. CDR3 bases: TGCAGCGTTGGCTACCCAGGGAAAGCTTTCTTT. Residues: CSVGYPGKAFF.

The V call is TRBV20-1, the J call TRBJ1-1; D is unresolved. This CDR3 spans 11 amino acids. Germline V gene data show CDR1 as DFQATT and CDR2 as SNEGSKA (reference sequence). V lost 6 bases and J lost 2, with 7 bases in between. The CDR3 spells CSATDNTEAFF. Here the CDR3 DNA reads TGCAGTGCCACCGACAACACTGAAGCTTTCTTT.

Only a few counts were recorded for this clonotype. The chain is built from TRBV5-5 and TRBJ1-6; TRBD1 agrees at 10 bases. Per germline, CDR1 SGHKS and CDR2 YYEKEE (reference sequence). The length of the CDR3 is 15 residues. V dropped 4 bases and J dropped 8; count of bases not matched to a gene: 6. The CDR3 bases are TGTGCCAGCAGCACCAGGACAGGGGGGGATTCACCCCTCCACTTT. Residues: CASSTRTGGDSPLHF.

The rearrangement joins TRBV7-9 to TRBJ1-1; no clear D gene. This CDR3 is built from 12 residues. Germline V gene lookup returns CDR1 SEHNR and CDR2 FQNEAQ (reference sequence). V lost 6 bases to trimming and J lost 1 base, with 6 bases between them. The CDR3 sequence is CASSKQNTEAFF. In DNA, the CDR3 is TGTGCCAGCAGTAAACAGAACACTGAAGCTTTCTTT.

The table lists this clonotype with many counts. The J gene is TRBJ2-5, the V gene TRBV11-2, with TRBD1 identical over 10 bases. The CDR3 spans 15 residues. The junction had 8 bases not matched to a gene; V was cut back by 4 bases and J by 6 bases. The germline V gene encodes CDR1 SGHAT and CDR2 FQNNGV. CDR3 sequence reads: CASSSRIDRGQTQYF. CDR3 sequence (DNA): TGTGCCAGCAGCTCCCGGATTGACAGGGGGCAGACCCAGTACTTC. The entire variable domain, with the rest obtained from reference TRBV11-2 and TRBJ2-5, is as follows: EAGVAQSPRYKIIEKRQSVAFWCNPISGHATLYWYQQILGQGPKLLIQFQNNGVVDDSQLPKDRFSAERLKGVDSTLKIQPAKLEDSAVYLCASSSRIDRGQTQYFGPGTRLLVL.